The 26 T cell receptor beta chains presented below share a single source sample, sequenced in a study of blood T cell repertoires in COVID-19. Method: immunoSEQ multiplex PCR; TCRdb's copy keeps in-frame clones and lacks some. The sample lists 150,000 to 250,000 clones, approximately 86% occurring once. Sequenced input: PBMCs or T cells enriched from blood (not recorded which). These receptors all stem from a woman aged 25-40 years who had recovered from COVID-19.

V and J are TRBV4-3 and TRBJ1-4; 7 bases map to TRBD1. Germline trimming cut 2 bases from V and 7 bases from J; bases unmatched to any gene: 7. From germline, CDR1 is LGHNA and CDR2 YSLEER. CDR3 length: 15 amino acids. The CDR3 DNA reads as TGCGCCAGCAGCCAACAGGACAGGACGGGTGAAAAACTGTTTTTT. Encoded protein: CASSQQDRTGEKLFF.

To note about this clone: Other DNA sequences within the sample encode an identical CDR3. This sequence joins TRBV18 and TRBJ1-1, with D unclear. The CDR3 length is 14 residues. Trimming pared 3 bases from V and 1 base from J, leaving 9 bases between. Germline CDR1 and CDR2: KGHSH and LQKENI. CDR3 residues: CASSPNLGNTEAFF. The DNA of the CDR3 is TGTGCCAGCTCACCGAATCTCGGGAACACTGAAGCTTTCTTT.

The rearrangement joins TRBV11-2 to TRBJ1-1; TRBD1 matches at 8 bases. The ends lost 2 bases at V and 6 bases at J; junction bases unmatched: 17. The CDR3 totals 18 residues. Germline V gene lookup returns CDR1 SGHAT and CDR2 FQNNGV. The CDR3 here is CASSLFRGAGGAIAEAFF. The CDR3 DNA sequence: TGTGCCAGCAGCTTATTTCGCGGGGCAGGGGGCGCGATCGCTGAAGCTTTCTTT.

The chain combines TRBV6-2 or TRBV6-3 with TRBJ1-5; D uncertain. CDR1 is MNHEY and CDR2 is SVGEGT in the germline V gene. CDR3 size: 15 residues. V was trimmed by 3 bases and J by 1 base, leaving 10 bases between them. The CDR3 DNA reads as TGTGCCAGCAGTTATGTAGGACTGAGCAATCAGCCCCAGCATTTT. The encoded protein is CASSYVGLSNQPQHF.

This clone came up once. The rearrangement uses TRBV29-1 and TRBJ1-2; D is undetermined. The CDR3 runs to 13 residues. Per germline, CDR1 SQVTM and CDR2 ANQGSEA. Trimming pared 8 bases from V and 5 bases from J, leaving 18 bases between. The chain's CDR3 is CSLSPGNHYGYTF. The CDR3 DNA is TGCAGCCTTTCCCCGGGGAACCATTATGGCTACACCTTC.

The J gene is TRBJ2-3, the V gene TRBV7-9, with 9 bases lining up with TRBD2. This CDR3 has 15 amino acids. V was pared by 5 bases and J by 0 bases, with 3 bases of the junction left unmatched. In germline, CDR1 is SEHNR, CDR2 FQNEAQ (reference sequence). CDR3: CASSKTSGSTDTQYF. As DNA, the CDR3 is TGTGCCAGCAGCAAGACTAGCGGTAGCACAGATACGCAGTATTTT.

CDR3 coding DNA: TGTGCCAGCAGCTTATGGACAGGGCAGAACACTGAAGCTTTCTTT. Translating it yields CASSLWTGQNTEAFF. The genes are TRBV7-9 and TRBJ1-1, with 8 bases identical to TRBD1. V trimming: 2 bases; J trimming: 1 base; junction bases outside the gene matches: 3. Looked up from germline, CDR1 is SEHNR and CDR2 is FQNEAQ (reference sequence). The CDR3 runs to 15 residues.

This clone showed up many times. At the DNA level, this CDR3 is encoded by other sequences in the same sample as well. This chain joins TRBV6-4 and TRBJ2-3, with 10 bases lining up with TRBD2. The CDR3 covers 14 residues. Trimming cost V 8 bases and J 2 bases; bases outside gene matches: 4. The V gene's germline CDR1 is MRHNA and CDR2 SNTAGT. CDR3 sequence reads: CASSSGGATDTQYF. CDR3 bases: TGTGCCAGCTCCAGCGGGGGGGCCACAGATACGCAGTATTTT.

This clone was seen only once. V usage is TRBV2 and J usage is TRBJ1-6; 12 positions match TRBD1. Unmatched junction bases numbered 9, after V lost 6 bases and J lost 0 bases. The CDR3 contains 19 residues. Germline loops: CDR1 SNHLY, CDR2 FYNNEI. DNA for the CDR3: TGTGCCAGCAGGAGGGTATGGGACAGGGGGCCCTCCTATAATTCACCCCTCCACTTT. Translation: CASRRVWDRGPSYNSPLHF.

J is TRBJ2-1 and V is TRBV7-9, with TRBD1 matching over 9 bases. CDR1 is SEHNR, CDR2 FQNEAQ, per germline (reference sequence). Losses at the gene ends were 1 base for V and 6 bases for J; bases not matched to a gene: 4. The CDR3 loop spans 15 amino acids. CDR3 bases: TGTGCCAGCAGCTTAGTCGGACAGGGGTTCAATGAGCAGTTCTTC. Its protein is CASSLVGQGFNEQFF.

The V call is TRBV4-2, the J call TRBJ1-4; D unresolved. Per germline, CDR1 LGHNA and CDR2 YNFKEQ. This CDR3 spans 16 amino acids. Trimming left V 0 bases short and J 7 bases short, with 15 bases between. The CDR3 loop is CASSQEEGSSGEKLFF. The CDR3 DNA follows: TGTGCCAGCAGCCAAGAGGAGGGTAGCTCCGGTGAAAAACTGTTTTTT.

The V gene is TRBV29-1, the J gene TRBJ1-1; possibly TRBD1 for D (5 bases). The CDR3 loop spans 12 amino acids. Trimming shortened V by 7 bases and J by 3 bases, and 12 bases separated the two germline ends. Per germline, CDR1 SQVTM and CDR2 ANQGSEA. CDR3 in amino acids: CSAAGGDTEAFF. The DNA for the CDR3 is TGCAGCGCTGCGGGGGGGGACACTGAAGCTTTCTTT.

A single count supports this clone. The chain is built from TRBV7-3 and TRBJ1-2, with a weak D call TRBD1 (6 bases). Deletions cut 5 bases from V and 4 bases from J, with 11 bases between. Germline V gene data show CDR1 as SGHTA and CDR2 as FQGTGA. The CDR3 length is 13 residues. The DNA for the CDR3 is TGTGCCAGCAGCCCGGACAGCTCCTATGGCTACACCTTC. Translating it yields CASSPDSSYGYTF.

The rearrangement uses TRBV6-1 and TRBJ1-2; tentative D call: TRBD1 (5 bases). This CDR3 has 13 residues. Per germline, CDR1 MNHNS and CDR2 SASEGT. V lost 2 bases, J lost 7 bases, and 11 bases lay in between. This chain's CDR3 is CASSEWVRAGYTF. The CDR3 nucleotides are TGTGCCAGCAGTGAATGGGTCAGGGCTGGCTACACCTTC.

Here the CDR3 reads CASSQDQGHTEAFF. As DNA, the CDR3 is TGTGCCAGCAGCCAAGATCAGGGCCACACTGAAGCTTTCTTT. The chain combines TRBV4-2 with TRBJ1-1; maybe TRBD1 (5 bases). Trimming pared 0 bases from V and 3 bases from J, leaving 8 bases between. The germline gives CDR1 LGHNA, CDR2 YNFKEQ. This CDR3 has 14 residues.

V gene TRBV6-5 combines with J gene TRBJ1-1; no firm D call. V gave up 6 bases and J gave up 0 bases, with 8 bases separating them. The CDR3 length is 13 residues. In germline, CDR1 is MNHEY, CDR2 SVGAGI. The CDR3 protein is CASRQRLNTEAFF. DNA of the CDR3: TGTGCCAGCAGACAGAGATTGAACACTGAAGCTTTCTTT.

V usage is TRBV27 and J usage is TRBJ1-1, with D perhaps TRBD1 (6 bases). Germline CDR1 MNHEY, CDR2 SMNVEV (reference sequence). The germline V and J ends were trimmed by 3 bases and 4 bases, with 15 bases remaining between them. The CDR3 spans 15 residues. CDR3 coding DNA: TGTGCCAGCAGTTTTGCGGGGGGGCGCAGCACTGAAGCTTTCTTT. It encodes CASSFAGGRSTEAFF.

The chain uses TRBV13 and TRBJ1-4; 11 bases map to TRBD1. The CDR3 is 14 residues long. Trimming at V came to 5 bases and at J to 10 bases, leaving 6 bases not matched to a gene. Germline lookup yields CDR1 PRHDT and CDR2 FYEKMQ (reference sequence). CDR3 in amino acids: CASSLRTGGGKLFF. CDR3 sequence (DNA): TGTGCCAGCAGCCTCCGGACAGGGGGCGGAAAACTGTTTTTT.

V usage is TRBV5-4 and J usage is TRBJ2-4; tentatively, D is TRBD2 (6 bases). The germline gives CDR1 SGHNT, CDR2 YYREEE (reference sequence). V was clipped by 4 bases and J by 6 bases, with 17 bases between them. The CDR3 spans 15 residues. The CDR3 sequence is CASSQNSLEGNIQYF. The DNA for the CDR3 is TGTGCCAGCAGCCAGAACTCCCTGGAGGGAAACATTCAGTACTTC. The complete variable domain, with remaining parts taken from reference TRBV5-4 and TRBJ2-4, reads ETGVTQSPTHLIKTRGQQVTLRCSSQSGHNTVSWYQQALGQGPQFIFQYYREEENGRGNFPPRFSGLQFPNYSSELNVNALELDDSALYLCASSQNSLEGNIQYFGAGTRLSVL.

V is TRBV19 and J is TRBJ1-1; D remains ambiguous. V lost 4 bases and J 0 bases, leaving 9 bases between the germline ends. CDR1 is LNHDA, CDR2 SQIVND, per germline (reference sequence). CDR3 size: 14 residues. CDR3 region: CASSNSIMNTEAFF. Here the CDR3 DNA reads TGTGCCAGTAGTAACTCAATCATGAACACTGAAGCTTTCTTT.

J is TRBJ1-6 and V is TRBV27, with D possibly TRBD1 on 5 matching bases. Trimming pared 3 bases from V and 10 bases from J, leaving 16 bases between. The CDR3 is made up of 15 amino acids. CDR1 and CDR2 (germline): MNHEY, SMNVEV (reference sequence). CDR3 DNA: TGTGCCAGCAGTTTCGGTGGGGCGGGAGTATCACCCCTCCACTTT. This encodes CASSFGGAGVSPLHF.

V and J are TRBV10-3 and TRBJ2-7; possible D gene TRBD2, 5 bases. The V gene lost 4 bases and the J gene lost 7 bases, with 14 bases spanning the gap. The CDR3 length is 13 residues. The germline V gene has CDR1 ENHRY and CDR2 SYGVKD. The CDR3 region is CAISADYLGEQYF. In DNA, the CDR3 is TGTGCCATCAGTGCTGACTATCTTGGGGAGCAGTACTTC.

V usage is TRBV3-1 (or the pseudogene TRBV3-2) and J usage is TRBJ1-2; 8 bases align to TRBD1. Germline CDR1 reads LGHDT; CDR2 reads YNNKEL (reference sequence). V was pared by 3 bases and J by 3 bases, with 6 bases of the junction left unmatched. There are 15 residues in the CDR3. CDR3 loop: CASSQGQAKYYGYTF. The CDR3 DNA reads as TGTGCCAGCAGCCAGGGACAGGCAAAATACTATGGCTACACCTTC.

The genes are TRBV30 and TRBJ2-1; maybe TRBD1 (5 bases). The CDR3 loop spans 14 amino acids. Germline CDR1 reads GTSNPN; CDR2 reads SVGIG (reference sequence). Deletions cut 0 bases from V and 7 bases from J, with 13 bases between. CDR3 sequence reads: CAWSVRQNPNEQFF. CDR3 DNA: TGTGCCTGGAGTGTACGACAGAACCCTAATGAGCAGTTCTTC.

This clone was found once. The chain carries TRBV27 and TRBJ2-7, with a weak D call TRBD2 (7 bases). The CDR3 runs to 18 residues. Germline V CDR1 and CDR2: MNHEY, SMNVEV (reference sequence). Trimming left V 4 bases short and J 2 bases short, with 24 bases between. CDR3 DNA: TGTGCCAGCAGTTCCATGGGGGGGGGCCACTCCGGGACCTACGAGCAGTACTTC. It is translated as CASSSMGGGHSGTYEQYF.

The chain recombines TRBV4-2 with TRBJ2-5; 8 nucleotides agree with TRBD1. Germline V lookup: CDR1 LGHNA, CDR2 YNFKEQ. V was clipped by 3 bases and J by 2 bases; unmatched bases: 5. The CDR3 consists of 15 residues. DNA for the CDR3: TGTGCCAGCAGCCACGGACAGGGAGGTCAAGAGACCCAGTACTTC. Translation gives CASSHGQGGQETQYF.